Below are 22 T cell receptor beta chains sequenced from a single sample in a study of response to subunit inactivated influenza vaccine. Via MiXCR, TCRdb re-called the RT-PCR reads, giving one row per CDR3 protein. The sample records 600,000 to 700,000 distinct CDR3 sequences, 14% being singletons. The sequences come from PBMCs from blood, collected 14 to 15 days before vaccination. The receptor set was obtained from a man aged 50-59 years who received an inactivated influenza vaccine.

V is TRBV7-2 and J is TRBJ2-1, with TRBD2 as a possible D gene (6 bases). V dropped 1 base and J dropped 5 bases, with 18 bases sitting between them. The CDR3 runs 17 residues. Germline V CDR1 and CDR2: SGHTA, FQGNSA. This CDR3 reads CASSLVGAGWGDNEQFF. CDR3 bases: TGTGCCAGCAGCTTAGTAGGGGCGGGATGGGGGGACAATGAGCAGTTCTTC.

This clonotype has a handful of counts. V gene TRBV20-1 combines with J gene TRBJ2-5; 10 bases are shared with TRBD2. V was pared by 0 bases and J by 4 bases, with 5 bases of the junction left unmatched. This CDR3 has 15 residues. Germline values: CDR1 DFQATT, CDR2 SNEGSKA (reference sequence). CDR3 residues: CSARDVSSGRETQYF. CDR3 nucleotides: TGCAGTGCTAGAGATGTCTCTAGCGGGAGAGAGACCCAGTACTTC.

The rearrangement links TRBV28 to TRBJ2-1, with 10 bases identical to TRBD2. Looked up from germline, CDR1 is MDHEN and CDR2 is SYDVKM. J lost 9 bases, V lost 3 bases, and 5 bases had no gene match. The CDR3 contains 14 residues. The CDR3 nucleotides are TGTGCCAGCAGTTTGGCCAGCGGGGGGGGTGAGCAGTTCTTC. Encoded protein: CASSLASGGGEQFF.

This chain joins TRBV27 and TRBJ2-3, with D maybe TRBD2 (5 bases). The germline CDR1 and CDR2 sequences are MNHEY and SMNVEV (reference sequence). Trimming shortened V by 3 bases and J by 2 bases, and 33 bases separated the two germline ends. This CDR3 spans 22 amino acids. CDR3 sequence: CASSFSGFGVGPADFDTDTQYF. The CDR3 DNA is TGTGCCAGCAGTTTTTCTGGTTTCGGGGTGGGCCCGGCCGATTTCGACACAGATACGCAGTATTTT.

This clonotype was found many times. V gene TRBV11-2 combines with J gene TRBJ2-7; 9 positions match TRBD1. The CDR3 runs 15 residues. Trimming at V came to 4 bases and at J to 4 bases, leaving 8 bases not matched to a gene. Germline-derived CDR1 and CDR2 are SGHAT and FQNNGV. The CDR3 nucleotides are TGTGCCAGCAGCTCCGGGACAGGGATTGGGTACGAGCAGTACTTC. It translates to CASSSGTGIGYEQYF. Supplemented by reference TRBV11-2 and TRBJ2-7, the full variable domain reads EAGVAQSPRYKIIEKRQSVAFWCNPISGHATLYWYQQILGQGPKLLIQFQNNGVVDDSQLPKDRFSAERLKGVDSTLKIQPAKLEDSAVYLCASSSGTGIGYEQYFGPGTRLTVT.

The table lists this clonotype with many counts. CDR3: CASSLEAGIRTDTQYF. The CDR3 nucleotides read TGCGCCAGCAGCTTGGAAGCGGGGATACGCACAGATACGCAGTATTTT. J is TRBJ2-3 and V is TRBV5-1; 7 bases agree with TRBD2. The CDR3 extends over 16 amino acids. Germline V gene data show CDR1 as SGHRS and CDR2 as YFSETQ. J was trimmed by 1 base and V by 0 bases; bases with no gene match: 5.

The chain carries TRBV9 and TRBJ1-1; the match to TRBD1 covers 7 bases. Trimming cost V 3 bases and J 10 bases; bases outside gene matches: 15. CDR1 and CDR2 (germline): SGDLS, YYNGEE. The CDR3 length is 15 residues. CDR3 sequence (DNA): TGTGCCAGCAGCGCATCACCGGACGGACAGGCAGGAGCTTTCTTT. It encodes CASSASPDGQAGAFF.

This clonotype was recorded a few times. This rearrangement joins TRBV11-2 to TRBJ2-7; 8 bases map to TRBD2. CDR1 SGHAT and CDR2 FQNNGV come from the germline V gene. The CDR3 sequence is 17 residues long. The J segment lost 2 bases and the V segment lost 6 bases, leaving 15 bases of the junction unmatched. The CDR3 nucleotides are TGTGCCAGCAGTCCCAACCTCGGGAGGGCCCTCACCTACGAGCAGTACTTC. Translating gives CASSPNLGRALTYEQYF.

This clonotype has only a few counts. V usage is TRBV5-1 and J usage is TRBJ2-1; a weak D match, TRBD1 (6 bases). Trimming left V 7 bases short and J 6 bases short, with 17 bases between. CDR3 length equals 14 residues. From germline, CDR1 is SGHRS and CDR2 YFSETQ. The CDR3 reads CASGTDSWFNEQFF. The CDR3 nucleotides read TGCGCCAGCGGCACGGACAGTTGGTTCAATGAGCAGTTCTTC.

The CDR3 protein is CASSIPARELFF. The DNA of the CDR3 is TGCGCCAGCAGCATTCCAGCCAGGGAGCTGTTTTTT. The chain is built from TRBV5-1 and TRBJ2-2; D is ambiguous. There are 12 residues in the CDR3. With 4 bases removed from V and 9 bases from J, the gap between germline ends came to 10 bases. Germline V lookup: CDR1 SGHRS, CDR2 YFSETQ.

The V call is TRBV29-1, the J call TRBJ2-7, with 7 bases lining up with TRBD2. The ends lost 6 bases at V and 3 bases at J; junction bases unmatched: 5. Germline loops: CDR1 SQVTM, CDR2 ANQGSEA. The CDR3 loop spans 12 amino acids. CDR3 DNA: TGCAGCGTACAGCGGGAAAGCTACGAGCAGTACTTC. It specifies CSVQRESYEQYF.

This clonotype was counted a few times. CDR3 bases: TGTGCCAGCAGTTACTTAGGGAACAATGAGCAGTTCTTC. Its translation: CASSYLGNNEQFF. J is TRBJ2-1 and V is TRBV6-5; D not certain. V lost 1 base and J lost 5, with 6 bases in between. CDR3 length equals 13 residues. The V gene's germline CDR1 is MNHEY and CDR2 SVGAGI.

This clonotype has just a few counts. The rearrangement joins TRBV29-1 to TRBJ2-3; 10 bases match TRBD2. This CDR3 spans 20 amino acids. The ends lost 6 bases at V and 3 bases at J; junction bases unmatched: 24. Germline assignment: CDR1 SQVTM and CDR2 ANQGSEA. Written as DNA, the CDR3 is TGCAGCGTCTCTACTCTTGTGGAGGTCCCTAGCGGGGGCGGGACAGATACGCAGTATTTT. Protein product: CSVSTLVEVPSGGGTDTQYF.

This clonotype was found many times. The CDR3 region has the DNA TGCAGCGTAAATCGACTAGCGGGGGACAATGAGCAGTTCTTC. Translation gives CSVNRLAGDNEQFF. The chain employs TRBV29-1 and TRBJ2-1, with 12 bases identical to TRBD2. V dropped 6 bases and J dropped 5; count of bases not matched to a gene: 5. CDR1 SQVTM and CDR2 ANQGSEA come from the germline V gene. The CDR3 totals 14 residues.

The table lists this clonotype with a few counts. V and J are TRBV6-5 and TRBJ1-3; perhaps TRBD1 as D (6 bases). Deletions cut 2 bases from V and 0 bases from J, with 17 bases between. There are 18 residues in the CDR3. The germline V gene has CDR1 MNHEY and CDR2 SVGAGI. The CDR3 here is CASSYTPVRGDSGNTIYF. CDR3 bases: TGTGCCAGCAGTTACACTCCGGTCAGGGGAGACTCTGGAAACACCATATATTTT.

There are a few counts of this clonotype. Relative to the germline gene, one junction end is altered; a read error may explain this. The chain combines TRBV7-9 with TRBJ1-6; D is perhaps TRBD1 (5 bases). This CDR3 region has 15 residues. CDR1 SEHNR and CDR2 FQNEAQ come from the germline V gene (reference sequence). For the CDR3, the DNA is TGTGCCAGCAGTTTAGGGAACGGGGGAAATTCACCCCTCCACTTT. Translation: CASSLGNGGNSPLHF.

This clonotype was found a few times. The V gene is TRBV7-8, the J gene TRBJ2-2, with 7 bases identical to TRBD2. Per germline, CDR1 SGHVS and CDR2 FQNEAQ. V was clipped by 4 bases and J by 4 bases; unmatched bases: 9. The length of the CDR3 is 16 residues. The CDR3 sequence is CASSSFLAVPTGELFF. The CDR3 region has the DNA TGTGCCAGCAGCTCCTTCCTAGCGGTCCCCACCGGGGAGCTGTTTTTT.

This chain uses TRBV11-2 with TRBJ2-6; the D is unclear. The CDR3 runs to 16 residues. Trimming removed 5 bases at V and 5 bases at J, with 16 bases between. Germline CDR1 SGHAT, CDR2 FQNNGV. The CDR3 reads CASSTITAVRANVLTF. As DNA, the CDR3 is TGTGCCAGCAGCACCATCACTGCCGTCAGGGCCAACGTCCTGACTTTC.

The table lists this clonotype with a few counts. CDR3 protein: CSAPGDPDTDTQYF. CDR3 sequence (DNA): TGCAGTGCCCCGGGAGACCCGGACACAGATACGCAGTATTTT. The J gene is TRBJ2-3, the V gene TRBV20-1; D possibly corresponds to TRBD2 (6 bases). Germline V gene lookup returns CDR1 DFQATT and CDR2 SNEGSKA (reference sequence). The CDR3 contains 14 residues. Trimming removed 6 bases at V and 2 bases at J, with 15 bases between.

The chain carries TRBV15 and TRBJ2-7; D is unresolved. This CDR3 has 15 amino acids. Germline loops: CDR1 LNHNV, CDR2 YYDKDF (reference sequence). Trimming stripped 0 bases from V and 2 bases from J, with 11 bases between. CDR3 bases: TGTGCCACCAGCAGAGAGATGGGAAAGGCCTACGAGCAGTACTTC. It yields the protein CATSREMGKAYEQYF.

A few counts support this clonotype. The chain employs TRBV19 and TRBJ1-5, with D possibly being TRBD1 (5 bases). The CDR3 sequence is 15 residues long. In germline, CDR1 is LNHDA, CDR2 SQIVND (reference sequence). With 8 bases removed from V and 3 bases from J, the gap between germline ends came to 17 bases. This CDR3 reads CASLPRGGLNQPQHF. The CDR3 coding sequence is TGTGCCAGTCTACCTAGGGGTGGACTCAATCAGCCCCAGCATTTT.

This clonotype was found a few times. The V and J genes are TRBV28 and TRBJ2-2; 8 positions match TRBD2. The CDR3 is made up of 16 amino acids. In germline, CDR1 is MDHEN, CDR2 SYDVKM. V was clipped by 3 bases and J by 4 bases; unmatched bases: 7. Here the CDR3 DNA reads TGTGCCAGCAGTTTGGCCGGACTAGCTGGCACCGGGGAGCTGTTTTTT. Its protein product is CASSLAGLAGTGELFF.